Listed here are 15 T cell receptor beta chains from one sample, sequenced in a study of T cell responses to AZD1222 COVID-19 vaccine. Only in-frame clones appear in the TCRdb table, and some are missing; sequencing was by immunoSEQ multiplex PCR. The table records around 150,000 clones, approximately 94% of them present only once. Specimen: peripheral blood, collected on day 0 of AZD1222 vaccination. The receptors were sampled from an adult in good health.

This clone turned up a few times. The CDR3 DNA is TGTGCCAGCAGTTACTCGTTGGCTAGCGGGGGGGACAATGAGCAGTTCTTC. As protein: CASSYSLASGGDNEQFF. V gene TRBV6-2 or TRBV6-3 combines with J gene TRBJ2-1, with 12 nucleotides matching TRBD2. Germline V CDR1 and CDR2: MNHEY, SVGEGT. V lost 0 bases and J lost 5; bases outside the gene matches: 5. The CDR3 is made up of 17 amino acids.

The chain employs TRBV19 and TRBJ2-7; 10 bases line up with TRBD2. V shed 5 bases, J shed 3 bases, and the junction held 4 bases outside the gene matches. The CDR3 covers 14 residues. Germline CDR1 LNHDA, CDR2 SQIVND (reference sequence). CDR3 sequence (DNA): TGTGCCAGTAGTGCTAGCGGGGGTGTCTACGAGCAGTACGTC. This encodes CASSASGGVYEQYV.

The rearrangement joins TRBV11-2 to TRBJ1-1; D gene unclear. This CDR3 region has 14 residues. Trimming cost V 5 bases and J 10 bases, with 20 bases left between them. Germline lookup yields CDR1 SGHAT and CDR2 FQNNGV. The CDR3 is CASSPQVSGPRAFF. Written as DNA, the CDR3 is TGTGCCAGCAGCCCTCAAGTCTCGGGTCCCCGAGCTTTCTTT.

V and J are TRBV5-1 and TRBJ2-2; no definite D call. V lost 0 bases to trimming and J lost 5 bases, with 14 bases between them. CDR1 SGHRS and CDR2 YFSETQ come from the germline V gene. This CDR3 region has 16 residues. This CDR3 is CASSLVRSKQTGELFF. In DNA form, the CDR3 reads TGCGCCAGCAGCTTGGTGAGGTCTAAGCAGACCGGGGAGCTGTTTTTT.

The V and J genes are TRBV19 and TRBJ1-6; D remains ambiguous. This CDR3 has 20 residues. The V gene's germline CDR1 is LNHDA and CDR2 SQIVND (reference sequence). Trimming stripped 1 base from V and 0 bases from J, with 19 bases between. The CDR3 is CASSIAPPGRTSSYNSPLHF. In nucleotides, the CDR3 is TGTGCCAGTAGTATAGCCCCCCCCGGGCGTACCAGCTCCTATAATTCACCCCTCCACTTT.

This chain joins TRBV4-1 and TRBJ1-2, with D perhaps TRBD1 (5 bases). The V end lost 3 bases, the J end lost 3 bases, and 11 bases lay between the germline ends. Germline V lookup: CDR1 MGHRA, CDR2 YSYEKL. The CDR3 is made up of 14 amino acids. CDR3 in DNA: TGCGCCAGCAGCCACCCCCTGGGGGACTATGGCTACACCTTC. Translating it yields CASSHPLGDYGYTF.

This chain's CDR3 is CASSLFRANTEAFF. DNA for the CDR3: TGTGCCAGCAGTTTATTCAGGGCGAACACTGAAGCTTTCTTT. The gene calls are TRBV28 and TRBJ1-1; perhaps TRBD1 as D (5 bases). CDR3 length: 14 amino acids. V was pared by 1 base and J by 1 base, with 7 bases between. Germline CDR1 reads MDHEN; CDR2 reads SYDVKM. Full variable domain (missing parts from reference TRBV28 and TRBJ1-1): DVKVTQSSRYLVKRTGEKVFLECVQDMDHENMFWYRQDPGLGLRLIYFSYDVKMKEKGDIPEGYSVSREKKERFSLILESASTNQTSMYLCASSLFRANTEAFFGQGTRLTVV.

The chain couples TRBV19 to TRBJ2-7; D possibly corresponds to TRBD1 (5 bases). Germline CDR1 LNHDA, CDR2 SQIVND (reference sequence). The V end was cut by 4 bases, the J end by 0 bases, with 13 bases between. CDR3 length: 15 residues. CDR3 nucleotide sequence: TGTGCCAGTAGTACCAGGGTGCTGAGCTCCTACGAGCAGTACGTC. It translates to CASSTRVLSSYEQYV.

The table lists this clone with a count of one. The DNA of the CDR3 is TGTGCCAGCAGCTTCGGGGGCTCGGATACGCAGTATTTT. It codes for CASSFGGSDTQYF. This chain uses TRBV11-2 with TRBJ2-3; perhaps D is TRBD1 or TRBD2 (6 bases each). The germline CDR1 and CDR2 sequences are SGHAT and FQNNGV. V lost 3 bases to trimming and J lost 6 bases, with 10 bases between them. The CDR3 totals 13 residues.

This chain joins TRBV3-1 (or the pseudogene TRBV3-2) and TRBJ2-5, with 8 bases fitting TRBD1. This CDR3 spans 15 amino acids. Trimming cost V 4 bases and J 5 bases; bases outside gene matches: 9. From germline, CDR1 is LGHDT and CDR2 YNNKEL (reference sequence). Written as DNA, the CDR3 is TGTGCCAGCAGCCGAGAGACAGGGGCTTTGGAGACCCAGTACTTC. This translates into CASSRETGALETQYF.

This chain's CDR3 is CASSESTGVYGYTF. CDR3 DNA: TGCGCCAGCAGTGAGTCGACAGGGGTCTATGGCTACACCTTC. The chain combines TRBV10-2 with TRBJ1-2, with 8 bases matching TRBD1. The germline CDR1 and CDR2 sequences are WSHSY and SAAADI. The CDR3 contains 14 residues. J gave up 4 bases and V 0 bases, and 1 base lay outside the gene matches.

V gene TRBV2 combines with J gene TRBJ2-7; no clear D. CDR3 length: 13 amino acids. V lost 1 base, J lost 3 bases, and 7 bases lay in between. Germline CDR1 is SNHLY and CDR2 is FYNNEI. The CDR3 DNA is TGTGCCAGCAGTGAAGGACCTTTCTACGAGCAGTACGTC. As protein: CASSEGPFYEQYV.

The chain combines TRBV6-2 or TRBV6-3 with TRBJ2-7, with 11 bases fitting TRBD1. This CDR3 is built from 15 residues. With V trimmed by 5 bases and J by 5 bases, 8 bases remained unmatched. CDR1 MNHEY and CDR2 SVGEGT come from the germline V gene. In DNA, the CDR3 is TGTGCCAGCAGTAAGGGACAGGGGGAGGTTGACGAGCAGTACGTC. Its protein is CASSKGQGEVDEQYV.

The genes are TRBV19 and TRBJ1-2, with 11 bases aligning to TRBD1. The CDR3 length is 16 residues. The V gene's germline CDR1 is LNHDA and CDR2 SQIVND (reference sequence). The J segment lost 7 bases and the V segment lost 9 bases, leaving 16 bases of the junction unmatched. CDR3 nucleotides: TGTGCCAGCGGCCGGGACAGGGGGTTTTCGGGAAGTGGCTACACCTTC. Translation: CASGRDRGFSGSGYTF.

The rearrangement links TRBV7-8 to TRBJ1-5, with D perhaps matching TRBD1 (5 bases). This CDR3 has 16 residues. V was pared by 1 base and J by 7 bases, with 17 bases between. Germline assignment: CDR1 SGHVS and CDR2 FQNEAQ. The CDR3 nucleotides read TGTGCCAGCAGCTTAGTGGGGGGTTACGAGGTCCAGCCCCAGCATTTT. Protein sequence: CASSLVGGYEVQPQHF.